This T cell receptor beta chain is from a study of early T cells in non-severe SARS-CoV-2 infection. Turning to the study itself: Unpaired chains resulted from sequencing bulk RNA of unsorted whole blood.

Unique molecular identifiers were added to individual cDNA molecules. Via MiXCR, TCRdb re-called the 5' RACE reads, giving one row per CDR3 protein. The repertoire holds 65,000 to 95,000 distinct CDR3 sequences, with approximately 15% as singletons. Study outcomes and limitations: Anti-spike CD8 responses were favored by VDJdb matching, which missed private and CD4 specificities.

The CDR3 length is 14 residues. Germline values: CDR1 MNHEY, CDR2 SVGAGI. Trimming cost V 6 bases and J 6 bases; bases outside gene matches: 9. This clonotype occurred a few times. Its specificity is unknown. The sample comprised whole blood. The rearrangement links TRBV6-5 to TRBJ1-2; the match to TRBD1 covers 8 bases. This receptor was identified in an adult who was a healthcare worker with PCR-confirmed SARS-CoV-2 infection or an uninfected control (not recorded which). CDR3 nucleotide sequence: TGTGCCAGCAGCCCGGGGACAGGCCTCCATGGCTACACCTTC. Protein product: CASSPGTGLHGYTF.